This T cell receptor beta chain was sequenced in a study of blood T cell repertoires in COVID-19. Study information: COVID-19 samples collected from the United States, Italy and Spain covered acute and convalescent phases. T cells, B-cell-depleted T cells, or PBMCs supplied cDNA or gDNA.

Patients of the Seattle cohort, enrolled during active infection, were followed longitudinally. Germline V gene sequence: CDR1 ENHRY, CDR2 SYGVKD. The V end lost 6 bases, the J end lost 2 bases, and 17 bases lay between the germline ends. The CDR3 spans 15 residues. Authors' data handling: Amplification from reference gene primers served as the basis for estimated nucleated cell counts. TCRdb keeps only in-frame clones here, not all; method: immunoSEQ multiplex PCR. V and J calls and clone size are copied from that table; D and trimming were computed from the DNA. Of fewer than 350,000 clones listed, more than 70% were seen once; the top ten hold 1.5% to 2%.

Sample: peripheral blood. The sequence was obtained from a woman under 40 with COVID-19, enrolled during active disease. V is TRBV10-3 and J is TRBJ2-7; tentatively, D is TRBD1 (8 bases). The CDR3 sequence: CAIRQGAGGTYEQYF. The CDR3 nucleotides are TGTGCCATCAGGCAGGGGGCCGGGGGGACCTACGAGCAGTACTTC.